The present T cell receptor beta chain was sequenced within a study of cytomegalovirus exposure and HLA in healthy donors. Study at large: Among several hundred genotyped donors, roughly 80% fell in the Caucasian-associated ancestry cluster.

Study observations and caveats: Exclusion as indistinguishable affected some V segments, including TRBV6-2 and TRBV6-3. TCR beta sequences reportedly predicted most subjects' HLA-A and HLA-B alleles accurately. For most TCR beta V segments, an earlier analysis put the productive rate at about 87% or about 30% of the time.

Primers included in the PCR were 60 Vbeta and 13 Jbeta primers. Libraries were prepared by immunoSEQ multiplex PCR; TCRdb keeps only in-frame clonotypes and omits some of them. The table includes 100,000 or so clones, roughly 70% detected once. V lost 4 bases to trimming and J lost 5 bases; unmatched junction nucleotides: 8. Germline values: CDR1 MRHNA, CDR2 SNTAGT. The CDR3 loop spans 15 amino acids. As concerns this clone: The antigen remains undetermined.

The sample taken for sequencing was PBMCs. The J gene is TRBJ1-5, the V gene TRBV6-4, with TRBD1 matching over 7 bases. This TCR came from a man aged 50-60 years in good health and CMV-seronegative. CDR3 coding DNA: TGTGCCAGCAGTGCGGCAGGGGGAAGTGATCAGCCCCAGCATTTT. It codes for CASSAAGGSDQPQHF.